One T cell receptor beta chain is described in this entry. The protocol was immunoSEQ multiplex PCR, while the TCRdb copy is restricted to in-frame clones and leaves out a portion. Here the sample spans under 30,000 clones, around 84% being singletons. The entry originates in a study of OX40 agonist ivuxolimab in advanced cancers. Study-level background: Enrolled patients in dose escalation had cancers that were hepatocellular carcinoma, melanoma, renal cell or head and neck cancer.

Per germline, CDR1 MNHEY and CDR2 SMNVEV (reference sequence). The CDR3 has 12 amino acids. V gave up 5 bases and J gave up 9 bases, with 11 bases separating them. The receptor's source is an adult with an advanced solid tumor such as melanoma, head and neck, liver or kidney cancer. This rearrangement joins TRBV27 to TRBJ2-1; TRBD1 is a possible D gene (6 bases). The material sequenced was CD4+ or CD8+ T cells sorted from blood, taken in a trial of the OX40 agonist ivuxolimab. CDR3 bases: TGTGCCAGCAGTCAACAGGGCGGTGAGCAGTTCTTC. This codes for CASSQQGGEQFF.